The rows below give T cell receptor beta chains drawn from one sample of a study of shared clonotypes between healthy human individuals. The protocol was immunoSEQ multiplex PCR, while the TCRdb copy is restricted to in-frame clones and leaves out a portion. Among around 700,000 clones listed, 60% to 80% were seen once. Sequenced material: memory CD4+ T cells sorted from blood. These receptors all come from a woman younger than 45 in good health. Both conserved end residues are part of each CDR3. A D gene is named only where the DNA matches it firmly. For some rows the clone size is stated as once, few or many, or as a class when expanded; others skip it.

v_call,clone_size,d_call,j_call,cdr3_aa,cdr3_nt
TRBV7-9,NA,TRBD2,TRBJ2-2,CASSLTSGTNTGELFF,TGTGCCAGCAGCCTGACTAGCGGGACGAACACCGGGGAGCTGTTTTTT
TRBV5-1,NA,NA,TRBJ2-7,CASSLGGDGLEQYF,TGCGCCAGCAGCTTGGGAGGGGACGGCCTCGAGCAGTACTTC
TRBV13,NA,NA,TRBJ2-2,CASSSRDWGTGELFF,TGTGCCAGCAGCTCTAGGGATTGGGGCACCGGGGAGCTGTTTTTT
TRBV19,once,TRBD1,TRBJ1-5,CASSIVTSDRKNQPQHF,TGTGCCAGTAGTATAGTCACATCGGACAGGAAAAATCAGCCCCAGCATTTT
TRBV7-6,NA,NA,TRBJ2-7,CASKAGGPQYEQYF,TGTGCCAGCAAGGCAGGGGGGCCCCAGTACGAGCAGTACTTC
TRBV5-1,NA,NA,TRBJ2-7,CASSLILGPHSYEQYF,TGCGCCAGCAGCTTGATTCTGGGGCCGCACTCCTACGAGCAGTACTTC
TRBV28,NA,TRBD2,TRBJ2-7,CASSLLAGRSYEQYF,TGTGCCAGCAGTTTATTAGCGGGACGCTCCTACGAGCAGTACTTC
TRBV2,NA,NA,TRBJ1-2,CASSPLNYGYTF,TGTGCCAGCAGTCCCTTAAACTATGGCTACACCTTC
TRBV5-1,NA,NA,TRBJ1-1,CASSPVGRANTEAFF,TGCGCCAGCAGCCCGGTGGGCAGAGCGAACACTGAAGCTTTCTTT
TRBV29-1,NA,NA,TRBJ2-1,CSHRSGLYNEQFF,TGCTCCCACCGTAGCGGACTCTACAATGAGCAGTTCTTC
TRBV5-1,NA,TRBD1,TRBJ2-7,CASSDRTGSGYEQYF,TGCGCCAGCAGCGACCGGACAGGGTCGGGGTACGAGCAGTACTTC
TRBV18,NA,NA,TRBJ2-2,CASSPGPGAGELFF,TGTGCCAGCTCACCCGGCCCGGGGGCCGGGGAGCTGTTTTTT
TRBV9,NA,TRBD1,TRBJ1-2,CASSGEHRDRGVYGYTF,TGTGCCAGCAGCGGAGAACACCGGGACAGGGGCGTCTATGGCTACACCTTC
TRBV18,once,TRBD1,TRBJ1-3,CASSPGQGASGNTIYF,TGTGCCAGCTCACCGGGACAGGGGGCCTCTGGAAACACCATATATTTT
TRBV30,NA,TRBD1,TRBJ2-4,CASTFRTGEDKNIQYF,TGTGCCTCAACCTTCAGGACAGGGGAAGACAAAAACATTCAGTACTTC
TRBV5-6,NA,NA,TRBJ1-1,CASRVGRAAPFTEAFF,TGTGCCAGCAGGGTCGGGCGGGCAGCCCCCTTCACTGAAGCTTTCTTT
TRBV5-1,NA,NA,TRBJ1-3,CASSPGWEFSGNTIYF,TGCGCCAGCAGCCCAGGCTGGGAGTTCTCTGGAAACACCATATATTTT
TRBV27,NA,NA,TRBJ1-1,CASSPLGAGNTEAFF,TGTGCCAGCAGTCCCCTTGGGGCTGGGAACACTGAAGCTTTCTTT
TRBV19,NA,TRBD1,TRBJ1-1,CASSGQVNTEAFF,TGTGCCAGTAGCGGACAGGTGAACACTGAAGCTTTCTTT
TRBV10-3,many,NA,TRBJ1-1,CAISESPEGREAFF,TGTGCCATCAGTGAGTCCCCCGAGGGACGGGAAGCTTTCTTT
TRBV6-1,NA,NA,TRBJ1-1,CASSKRGAEAFF,TGTGCCAGCAGTAAGCGTGGAGCTGAAGCTTTCTTT
TRBV2,NA,NA,TRBJ1-2,CPSAVSRYGYTF,TGTCCCTCAGCAGTGAGCAGATATGGCTACACCTTC
TRBV19,NA,TRBD1,TRBJ1-1,CASSIGTEGTEAFF,TGTGCCAGTAGTATTGGGACAGAGGGGACTGAAGCTTTCTTT
TRBV18,NA,NA,TRBJ1-5,CASSPRLGPDQQPQHF,TGTGCCAGCTCACCCAGGCTAGGGCCGGATCAACAGCCCCAGCATTTT
TRBV20-1,few,NA,TRBJ1-1,CSAGLGGAFF,TGCAGTGCTGGTTTGGGTGGAGCTTTCTTT
TRBV6-5,NA,NA,TRBJ2-3,CASSYSIQVPGDTQYF,TGTGCCAGCAGTTACTCGATTCAGGTTCCGGGAGATACGCAGTATTTT
TRBV7-2,NA,NA,TRBJ2-3,CASSLQSSTDTQYF,TGTGCCAGCAGCCTTCAAAGCAGCACAGATACGCAGTATTTT
TRBV18,NA,NA,TRBJ1-4,CASSPDGGVEKLFF,TGTGCCAGCTCACCCGACGGGGGAGTAGAAAAACTGTTTTTT
TRBV28,NA,TRBD1,TRBJ1-2,CASSTHGTAYGYTF,TGTGCCAGCAGTACCCACGGGACAGCCTATGGCTACACCTTC
TRBV7-6,NA,NA,TRBJ1-5,CASSLGGGPSNQPQHF,TGTGCCAGCAGCTTAGGTGGGGGACCTAGCAATCAGCCCCAGCATTTT
TRBV19,NA,TRBD2,TRBJ2-2,CASSIQAGVYAGELFF,TGTGCCAGTAGTATTCAAGCGGGAGTTTATGCCGGGGAGCTGTTTTTT
TRBV2,NA,TRBD1,TRBJ1-5,CASSGGTAGQPQHF,TGTGCCAGCAGCGGGGGGACAGCCGGCCAGCCCCAGCATTTT
TRBV11-2,NA,NA,TRBJ2-7,CASSFGGGRSYEQYF,TGTGCCAGCAGCTTCGGTGGCGGTCGATCCTACGAGCAGTACTTC
TRBV5-4,NA,NA,TRBJ2-7,CASSLRDSTYEQYF,TGTGCCAGCAGCTTACGGGACTCTACCTACGAGCAGTACTTC
TRBV23-1,NA,NA,TRBJ2-1,CASSPERELVGPRRVFF,TGCGCCAGCAGTCCGGAACGCGAGCTAGTGGGTCCCCGACGGGTGTTCTTC
TRBV4-1,NA,NA,TRBJ2-7,CASSHDYEQYF,TGCGCCAGCAGCCACGATTACGAGCAGTACTTC
TRBV11-2,once,TRBD2,TRBJ2-5,CASSLIRGVGETQYF,TGTGCCAGCAGCTTAATACGGGGGGTCGGGGAGACCCAGTACTTC